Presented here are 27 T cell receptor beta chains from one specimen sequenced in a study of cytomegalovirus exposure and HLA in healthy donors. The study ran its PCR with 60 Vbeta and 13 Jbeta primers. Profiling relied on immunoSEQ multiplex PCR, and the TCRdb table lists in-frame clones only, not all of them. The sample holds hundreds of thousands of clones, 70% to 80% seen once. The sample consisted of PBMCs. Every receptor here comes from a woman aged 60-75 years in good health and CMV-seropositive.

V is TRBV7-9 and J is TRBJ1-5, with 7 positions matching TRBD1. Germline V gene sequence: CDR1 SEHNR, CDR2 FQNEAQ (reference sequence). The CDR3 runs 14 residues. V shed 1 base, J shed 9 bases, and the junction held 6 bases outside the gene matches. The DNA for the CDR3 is TGTGCCAGCAGCTTAGGGGACAGCCTAGGGCCCCAGCATTTT. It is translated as CASSLGDSLGPQHF.

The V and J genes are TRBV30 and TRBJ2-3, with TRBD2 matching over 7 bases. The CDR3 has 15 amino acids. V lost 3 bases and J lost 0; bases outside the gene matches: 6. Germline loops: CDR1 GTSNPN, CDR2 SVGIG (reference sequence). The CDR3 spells CAWRGGSGSTDTQYF. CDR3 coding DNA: TGTGCCTGGAGGGGGGGTAGCGGGAGCACAGATACGCAGTATTTT. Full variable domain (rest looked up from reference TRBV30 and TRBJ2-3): SQTIHQWPATLVQPVGSPLSLECTVEGTSNPNLYWYRQAAGRGLQLLFYSVGIGQISSEVPQNLSASRPQDRQFILSSKKLLLSDSGFYLCAWRGGSGSTDTQYFGPGTRLTVL.

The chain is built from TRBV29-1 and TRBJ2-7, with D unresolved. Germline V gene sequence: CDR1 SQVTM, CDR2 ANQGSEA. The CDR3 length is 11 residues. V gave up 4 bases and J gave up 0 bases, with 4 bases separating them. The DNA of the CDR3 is TGCAGCGTTGTCATCTCCTACGAGCAGTACTTC. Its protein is CSVVISYEQYF.

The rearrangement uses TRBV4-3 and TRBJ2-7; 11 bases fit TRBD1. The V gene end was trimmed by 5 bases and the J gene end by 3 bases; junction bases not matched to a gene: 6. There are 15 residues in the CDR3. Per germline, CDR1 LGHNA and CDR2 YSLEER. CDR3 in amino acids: CASSSTGQGVYEQYF. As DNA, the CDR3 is TGCGCCAGCAGCTCTACGGGACAGGGGGTCTACGAGCAGTACTTC.

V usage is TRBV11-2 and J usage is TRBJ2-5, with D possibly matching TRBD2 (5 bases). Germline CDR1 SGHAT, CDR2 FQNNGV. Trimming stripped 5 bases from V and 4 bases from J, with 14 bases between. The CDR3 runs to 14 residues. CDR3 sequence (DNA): TGTGCCAGCAGCCCCGACCTAGCAGGAGAGACCCAGTACTTC. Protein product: CASSPDLAGETQYF.

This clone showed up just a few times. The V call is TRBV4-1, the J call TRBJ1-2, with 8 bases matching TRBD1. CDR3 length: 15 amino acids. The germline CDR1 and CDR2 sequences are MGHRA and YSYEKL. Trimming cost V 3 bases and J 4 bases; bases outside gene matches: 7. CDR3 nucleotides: TGCGCCAGCAGCCATGATACCGGGACAGGCTATGGCTACACCTTC. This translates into CASSHDTGTGYGYTF.

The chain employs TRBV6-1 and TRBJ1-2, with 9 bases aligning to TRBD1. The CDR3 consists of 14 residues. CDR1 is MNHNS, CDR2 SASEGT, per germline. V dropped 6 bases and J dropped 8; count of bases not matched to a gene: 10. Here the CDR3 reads CASRLRQGEGGYTF. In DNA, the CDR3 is TGTGCCAGCAGGCTAAGACAGGGGGAAGGGGGCTACACCTTC.

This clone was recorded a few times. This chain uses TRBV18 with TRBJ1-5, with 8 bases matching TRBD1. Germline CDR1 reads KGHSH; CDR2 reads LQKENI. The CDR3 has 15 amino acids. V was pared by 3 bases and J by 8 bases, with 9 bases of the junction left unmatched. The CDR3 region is CASSPGDRGEEPQHF. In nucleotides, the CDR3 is TGTGCCAGCTCACCCGGAGACAGGGGAGAGGAGCCCCAGCATTTT.

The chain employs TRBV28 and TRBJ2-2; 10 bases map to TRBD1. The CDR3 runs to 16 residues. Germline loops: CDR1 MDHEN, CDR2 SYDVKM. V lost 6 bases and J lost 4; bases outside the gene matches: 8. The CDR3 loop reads CASRRSGTGVTGELFF. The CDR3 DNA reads TGTGCCAGCAGGCGGTCCGGGACAGGGGTCACCGGGGAGCTGTTTTTT.

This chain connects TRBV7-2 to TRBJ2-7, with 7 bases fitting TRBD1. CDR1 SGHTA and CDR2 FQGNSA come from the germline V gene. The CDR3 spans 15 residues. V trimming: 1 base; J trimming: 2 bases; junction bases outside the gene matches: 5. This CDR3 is CASSLGGTATYEQYF. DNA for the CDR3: TGTGCCAGCAGCTTAGGGGGGACAGCGACCTACGAGCAGTACTTC.

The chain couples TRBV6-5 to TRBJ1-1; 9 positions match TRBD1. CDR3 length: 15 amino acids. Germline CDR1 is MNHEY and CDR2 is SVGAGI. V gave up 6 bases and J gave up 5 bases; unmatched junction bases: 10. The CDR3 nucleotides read TGTGCCAGCAGAAAATTTAGACAGGGGGGGACTGAAGCTTTCTTT. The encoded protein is CASRKFRQGGTEAFF.

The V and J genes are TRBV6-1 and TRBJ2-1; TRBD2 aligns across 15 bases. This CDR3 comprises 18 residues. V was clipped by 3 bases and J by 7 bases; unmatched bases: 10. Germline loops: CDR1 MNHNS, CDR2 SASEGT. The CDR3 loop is CASSDEGLAGGILNEQFF. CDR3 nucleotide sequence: TGTGCCAGCAGTGACGAGGGACTAGCGGGAGGAATACTGAATGAGCAGTTCTTC.

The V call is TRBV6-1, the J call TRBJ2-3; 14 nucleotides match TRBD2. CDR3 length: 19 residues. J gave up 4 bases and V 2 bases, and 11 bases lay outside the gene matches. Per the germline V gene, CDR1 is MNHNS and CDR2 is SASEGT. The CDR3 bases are TGTGCCAGCAGTGAATGGGGACTAGCGGGAGATCGGGGCGCAGATACGCAGTATTTT. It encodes CASSEWGLAGDRGADTQYF.

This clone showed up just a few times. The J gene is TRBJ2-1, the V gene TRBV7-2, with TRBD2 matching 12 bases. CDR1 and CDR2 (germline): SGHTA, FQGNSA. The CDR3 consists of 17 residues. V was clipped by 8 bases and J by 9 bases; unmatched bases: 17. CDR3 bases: TGTGCCAGCCGCGCTAGGGAAGCGACTAGCGGGGGTGGTGAGCAGTTCTTC. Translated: CASRAREATSGGGEQFF.

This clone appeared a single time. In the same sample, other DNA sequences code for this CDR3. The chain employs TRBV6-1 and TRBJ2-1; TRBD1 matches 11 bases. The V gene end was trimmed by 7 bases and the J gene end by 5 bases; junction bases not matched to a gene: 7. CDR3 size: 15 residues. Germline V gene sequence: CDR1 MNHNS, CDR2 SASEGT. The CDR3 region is CASTPGTGGNNEQFF. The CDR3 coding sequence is TGTGCCAGCACTCCCGGGACAGGGGGGAACAATGAGCAGTTCTTC.

The CDR3 sequence: CASKSGGDEKLFF. CDR3 DNA: TGTGCCAGCAAATCCGGGGGGGATGAAAAACTGTTTTTT. The rearrangement uses TRBV2 and TRBJ1-4; D may be TRBD1 (5 bases). Germline CDR1 reads SNHLY; CDR2 reads FYNNEI. Trimming took 7 bases from V and 6 from J, leaving 12 bases between them. This CDR3 comprises 13 residues.

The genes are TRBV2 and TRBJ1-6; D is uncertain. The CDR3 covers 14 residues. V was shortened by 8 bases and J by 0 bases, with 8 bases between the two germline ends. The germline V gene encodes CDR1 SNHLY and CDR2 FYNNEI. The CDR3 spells CASRVSSYNSPLHF. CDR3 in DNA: TGTGCCAGCCGGGTGAGCTCCTATAATTCACCCCTCCACTTT.

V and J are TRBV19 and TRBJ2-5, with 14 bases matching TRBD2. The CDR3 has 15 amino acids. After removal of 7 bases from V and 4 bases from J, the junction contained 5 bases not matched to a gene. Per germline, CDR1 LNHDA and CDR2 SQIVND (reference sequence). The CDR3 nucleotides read TGTGCCAGTAAGGGACTAGCGGGAGACTTAGAGACCCAGTACTTC. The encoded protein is CASKGLAGDLETQYF. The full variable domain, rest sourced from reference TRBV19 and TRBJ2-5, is DGGITQSPKYLFRKEGQNVTLSCEQNLNHDAMYWYRQDPGQGLRLIYYSQIVNDFQKGDIAEGYSVSREKKESFPLTVTSAQKNPTAFYLCASKGLAGDLETQYFGPGTRLLVL.

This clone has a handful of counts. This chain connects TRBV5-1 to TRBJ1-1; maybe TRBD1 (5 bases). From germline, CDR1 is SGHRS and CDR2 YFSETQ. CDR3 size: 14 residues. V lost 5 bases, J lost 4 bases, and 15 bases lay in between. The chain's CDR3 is CASSDGTGGTEAFF. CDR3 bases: TGCGCCAGCAGTGATGGGACGGGAGGCACTGAAGCTTTCTTT.

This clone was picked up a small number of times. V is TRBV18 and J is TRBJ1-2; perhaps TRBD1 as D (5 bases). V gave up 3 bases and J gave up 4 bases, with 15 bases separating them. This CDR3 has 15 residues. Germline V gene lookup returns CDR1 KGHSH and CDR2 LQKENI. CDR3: CASSPYRMEGYGYTF. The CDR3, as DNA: TGTGCCAGCTCACCCTACAGGATGGAGGGCTATGGCTACACCTTC. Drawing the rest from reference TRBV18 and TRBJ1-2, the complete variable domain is NAGVMQNPRHLVRRRGQEARLRCSPMKGHSHVYWYRQLPEEGLKFMVYLQKENIIDESGMPKERFSAEFPKEGPSILRIQQVVRGDSAAYFCASSPYRMEGYGYTFGSGTRLTVV.

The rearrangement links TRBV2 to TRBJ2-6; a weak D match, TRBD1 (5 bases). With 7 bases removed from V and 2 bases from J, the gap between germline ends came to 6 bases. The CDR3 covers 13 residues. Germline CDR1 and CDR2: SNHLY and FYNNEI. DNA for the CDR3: TGTGCCAGCAAACAGGCTGGGGCCAACGTCCTGACTTTC. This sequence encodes CASKQAGANVLTF.

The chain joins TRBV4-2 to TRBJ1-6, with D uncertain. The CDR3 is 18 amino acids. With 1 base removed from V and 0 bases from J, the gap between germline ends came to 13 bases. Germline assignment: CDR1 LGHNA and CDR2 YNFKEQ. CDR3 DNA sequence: TGTGCCAGCAGCCAAGGGAACGCCCGGAGCTCCTATAATTCACCCCTCCACTTT. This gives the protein CASSQGNARSSYNSPLHF.

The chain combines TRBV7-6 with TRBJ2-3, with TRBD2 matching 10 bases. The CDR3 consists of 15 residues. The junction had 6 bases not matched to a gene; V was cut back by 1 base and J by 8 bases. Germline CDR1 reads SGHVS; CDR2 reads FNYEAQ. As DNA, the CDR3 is TGTGCCAGCAGCTTAGTAGCGGGAGGTGGCGGTACGCAGTATTTT. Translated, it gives CASSLVAGGGGTQYF.

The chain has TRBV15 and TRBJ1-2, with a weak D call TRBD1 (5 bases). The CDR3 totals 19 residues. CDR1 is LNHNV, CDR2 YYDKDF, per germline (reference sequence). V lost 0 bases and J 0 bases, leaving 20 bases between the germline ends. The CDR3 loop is CATSRDKGHSTSPNYGYTF. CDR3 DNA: TGTGCCACCAGCAGAGATAAAGGACATAGTACAAGTCCTAACTATGGCTACACCTTC.

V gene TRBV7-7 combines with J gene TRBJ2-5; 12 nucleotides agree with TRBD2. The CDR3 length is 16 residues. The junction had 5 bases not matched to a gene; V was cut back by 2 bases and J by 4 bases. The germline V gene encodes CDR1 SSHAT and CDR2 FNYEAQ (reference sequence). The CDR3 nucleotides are TGTGCCAGCAGCTTACAACTAGCGGGAGGTGTAGAGACCCAGTACTTC. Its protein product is CASSLQLAGGVETQYF.

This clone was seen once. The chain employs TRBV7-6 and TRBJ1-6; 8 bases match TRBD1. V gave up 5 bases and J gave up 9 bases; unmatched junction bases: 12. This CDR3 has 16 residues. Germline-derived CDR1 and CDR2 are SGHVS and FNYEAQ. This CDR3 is CASSPGQGALGSPLHF. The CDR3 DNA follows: TGTGCCAGCAGCCCCGGTCAGGGGGCCCTCGGTTCACCCCTCCACTTT.

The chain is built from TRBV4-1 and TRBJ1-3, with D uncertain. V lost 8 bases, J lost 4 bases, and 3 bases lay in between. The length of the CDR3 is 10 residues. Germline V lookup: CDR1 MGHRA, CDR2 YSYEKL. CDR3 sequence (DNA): TGCGCCAGCCGGGGAAACACCATATATTTT. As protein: CASRGNTIYF.